These 7 T cell receptor beta chains share one sample of origin, sequenced in a study of blood T cell repertoires in COVID-19 (dated by TCRdb to about 2020). Library construction relied on the immunoSEQ multiplex PCR assay. This is the immuneACCESS table as TCRdb keeps it, with only in-frame sequences that have V and J called. A part of the clones is gone; compared with another copy, unresolved V genes explain less than half, and the rest is unexplained. This sample comprises fewer than 120,000 clones, over 75% of them detected only once. Under 20% of the sample comes from the top ten. The sequencing sample was made of peripheral blood. These TCRs come from a woman of 80 years or more with active or convalescent COVID-19.

The chain carries TRBV18 and TRBJ2-7; D call uncertain. Per the germline V gene, CDR1 is KGHSH and CDR2 is LQKENI. V dropped 0 bases and J dropped 1 base, with 7 bases sitting between them. The CDR3 consists of 14 residues. The CDR3 is CASSPPSSSYEQYF. The CDR3 bases are TGTGCCAGCTCACCACCTAGCAGTTCCTACGAGCAGTACTTC.

The CDR3 reads CAWAGSNQPQHF. For the CDR3, the DNA is TGTGCCTGGGCAGGTAGCAATCAGCCCCAGCATTTT. V usage is TRBV30 and J usage is TRBJ1-5; no clear D gene. Germline V gene data show CDR1 as GTSNPN and CDR2 as SVGIG (reference sequence). V lost 5 bases and J 0 bases, leaving 5 bases between the germline ends. The CDR3 totals 12 residues.

This clone was detected once. This chain uses TRBV30 with TRBJ2-7, with D possibly TRBD2 on 6 matching bases. Trimming stripped 2 bases from V and 1 base from J, with 9 bases between. The length of the CDR3 is 13 residues. Germline V CDR1 and CDR2: GTSNPN, SVGIG (reference sequence). In DNA form, the CDR3 reads TGTGCCTGGAGTTGGGACTCGTCCTACGAGCAGTACTTC. It is translated as CAWSWDSSYEQYF.

This rearrangement joins TRBV7-3 to TRBJ2-5; D ambiguous. The germline V gene has CDR1 SGHTA and CDR2 FQGTGA. The CDR3 runs to 13 residues. Trimming pared 4 bases from V and 0 bases from J, leaving 6 bases between. The CDR3 loop is CASSWAHQETQYF. The CDR3 DNA follows: TGTGCCAGCAGCTGGGCACACCAAGAGACCCAGTACTTC.

The chain is built from TRBV5-1 and TRBJ2-1; tentative D call: TRBD2 (5 bases). Per germline, CDR1 SGHRS and CDR2 YFSETQ. The CDR3 is 14 residues long. V was shortened by 6 bases and J by 3 bases, with 13 bases between the two germline ends. The CDR3 coding sequence is TGCGCCAGCATGCGGCTCGGGAACTACAATGAGCAGTTCTTC. Protein sequence: CASMRLGNYNEQFF.

CDR3 nucleotide sequence: TGTGCCAGCAGCTTAGTCCTGTTTAGCGACCAAGAGACCCAGTACTTC. It specifies CASSLVLFSDQETQYF. The chain combines TRBV7-8 with TRBJ2-5; a possible D gene is TRBD2 (5 bases). The CDR3 is 16 residues long. Germline assignment: CDR1 SGHVS and CDR2 FQNEAQ. Between the trimmed V and J ends, which lost 1 base and 0 bases, there was a span of 12 bases.

The V call is TRBV10-3, the J call TRBJ1-1; D remains unclear. Trimming cost V 9 bases and J 3 bases, with 17 bases left between them. This CDR3 comprises 14 residues. Germline lookup yields CDR1 ENHRY and CDR2 SYGVKD. The CDR3 here is CAIGSPLVDTEAFF. The CDR3 coding sequence is TGTGCCATAGGGAGCCCCCTCGTCGACACTGAAGCTTTCTTT.